This is a list of T cell receptor beta chains from one sample in a study of blood T cell repertoires in COVID-19. The method was immunoSEQ multiplex PCR; TCRdb's version includes in-frame clones alone and lacks a portion of them. Of 200,000 or so clones listed, about four fifths are singletons. The sample consisted of PBMCs or T cells enriched from blood (not recorded which). All receptors come from a woman aged 45-65 years who had been exposed to COVID-19. Each CDR3 is given with its conserved first and last residue. The order of the fields is V gene, D gene, J gene, clone size, CDR3 protein, CDR3 DNA. D genes are given only for firm matches. Clone size is stated in some rows and not others, as once, few, many or a class when expanded.

>TRBV10-1|-|TRBJ1-1|-
CASSEFGGARAFF
TGCGCCAGCAGTGAGTTCGGAGGCGCGAGGGCTTTCTTT
>TRBV28|TRBD1|TRBJ1-1|-
CASRDRGGRSTEAFF
TGTGCCAGCAGGGACAGGGGAGGTCGAAGCACTGAAGCTTTCTTT
>TRBV6-5|TRBD1|TRBJ1-2|-
CASRPGQDYGYTF
TGTGCCAGCAGGCCGGGACAGGACTATGGCTACACCTTC
>TRBV5-6|-|TRBJ1-2|-
CASRNRVNYGYTF
TGTGCCAGCAGAAACAGGGTCAACTATGGCTACACCTTC
>TRBV30|-|TRBJ1-6|-
CAWSPTNSPLHF
TGTGCCTGGAGTCCAACAAATTCACCCCTCCACTTT
>TRBV28|TRBD1|TRBJ1-1|-
CASSYAGTGDTEAFF
TGTGCCAGCAGTTACGCCGGGACAGGGGATACTGAAGCTTTCTTT
>TRBV11-2|-|TRBJ1-2|-
CASSFSGDVGGYTF
TGTGCCAGCAGCTTCTCAGGGGACGTGGGTGGCTACACCTTC
>TRBV5-4|TRBD1|TRBJ1-6|few
CASSLSGTGGSPLHF
TGTGCCAGCAGCTTGAGTGGGACAGGGGGTTCACCCCTCCACTTT
>TRBV10-3|TRBD2|TRBJ2-5|-
CAISWTSGGRETQYF
TGTGCCATCAGTTGGACTAGCGGGGGAAGGGAGACCCAGTACTTC
>TRBV18|TRBD1|TRBJ1-2|-
CASSPSRTGATYGYTF
TGTGCCAGCTCACCAAGTCGGACAGGGGCTACGTATGGCTACACCTTC
>TRBV27|TRBD1|TRBJ2-5|once
CASSHLSGGKETQYF
TGTGCCAGCAGCCACCTATCAGGGGGCAAAGAGACCCAGTACTTC
>TRBV6-5|TRBD1|TRBJ1-2|-
CASRQGTYGYTF
TGTGCCAGCCGACAGGGGACTTATGGCTACACCTTC
>TRBV5-1|-|TRBJ2-2|-
CASSETGTTGELFF
TGCGCCAGCAGTGAGACAGGAACCACCGGGGAGCTGTTTTTT
>TRBV20-1|-|TRBJ1-5|few
CSARDVNAQHF
TGCAGTGCTAGAGATGTAAATGCCCAGCATTTT
>TRBV16|-|TRBJ1-1|-
CASSQSGSTEAFF
TGTGCCAGCAGCCAATCCGGTAGCACTGAAGCTTTCTTT
>TRBV28|TRBD1|TRBJ2-5|-
CASSLLRQGALETQYF
TGTGCCAGCAGTTTATTGCGACAGGGGGCTTTAGAGACCCAGTACTTC
>TRBV2|TRBD2|TRBJ2-1|-
CASRHGTSGGANEQFF
TGTGCCAGCAGACACGGGACTAGCGGGGGGGCGAATGAGCAGTTCTTC
>TRBV9|TRBD1|TRBJ1-2|once
CASSVGSDRGRRGYTF
TGTGCCAGCAGCGTAGGGTCGGACAGGGGGAGGCGAGGCTACACCTTC
>TRBV2|-|TRBJ1-4|-
CASSSGQTNEKLFF
TGTGCCAGCAGCTCGGGACAAACTAATGAAAAACTGTTTTTT
>TRBV11-2|TRBD2|TRBJ2-2|-
CASSFLGLAGGRWTGELFF
TGTGCCAGCAGCTTCCTTGGACTAGCGGGGGGGCGATGGACCGGGGAGCTGTTTTTT
>TRBV5-1|TRBD1|TRBJ2-7|-
CASSPTGGKYEQYF
TGCGCCAGCAGCCCAACAGGGGGGAAATACGAGCAGTACTTC
>TRBV21-1|-|TRBJ1-5|once
CASNPDSRSNQPQHF
TGTGCCAGTAACCCGGACAGCAGGAGCAATCAGCCCCAGCATTTT
>TRBV12-3/TRBV12-4|TRBD1|TRBJ1-1|-
CASKRQGGTEAFF
TGTGCCAGCAAAAGACAGGGAGGTACTGAAGCTTTCTTT
>TRBV30|-|TRBJ2-3|few
CAWSVKLLISTDTQYF
TGTGCCTGGAGTGTAAAGTTACTAATTAGCACAGATACGCAGTATTTT
>TRBV4-2|TRBD1|TRBJ2-1|-
CASSHPGQGANEQFF
TGTGCCAGCAGCCATCCGGGACAGGGGGCCAATGAGCAGTTCTTC
>TRBV14|-|TRBJ1-1|-
CASSQAGEGDPYLNTEAFF
TGTGCCAGCAGCCAAGCAGGGGAGGGGGATCCCTACCTGAACACTGAAGCTTTCTTT
>TRBV6-2/TRBV6-3|-|TRBJ1-2|-
CASSFEQLYGYTF
TGTGCCAGCAGTTTTGAACAGCTCTATGGCTACACCTTC
>TRBV14|TRBD1|TRBJ1-5|-
CASSQDAGTGKDSNQPQHF
TGTGCCAGCAGCCAAGACGCCGGGACAGGGAAAGATAGCAATCAGCCCCAGCATTTT
>TRBV10-3|TRBD1|TRBJ1-2|-
CAISGDSGRGYTF
TGTGCCATCAGTGGGGACAGCGGGCGGGGCTACACCTTC
>TRBV7-2|TRBD1|TRBJ2-1|-
CASSPQHGTGGVNEQFF
TGTGCCAGCAGCCCCCAACACGGGACAGGGGGGGTCAATGAGCAGTTCTTC
>TRBV18|-|TRBJ1-1|-
CASSRATRNTEAFF
TGTGCCAGCTCACGGGCCACCCGGAACACTGAAGCTTTCTTT
>TRBV9|TRBD1|TRBJ2-7|-
CASSPGTATYEQYF
TGTGCCAGCAGTCCCGGGACAGCGACCTACGAGCAGTACTTC
>TRBV30|-|TRBJ1-1|-
CAWSGGGTEAFF
TGTGCCTGGAGTGGCGGGGGCACTGAAGCTTTCTTT
>TRBV24-1|TRBD1|TRBJ1-2|-
CATSDGQGVYGYTF
TGTGCCACCAGTGACGGTCAGGGGGTCTATGGCTACACCTTC
>TRBV10-2|TRBD2|TRBJ2-3|-
CASSALAGGSTDTQYF
TGCGCCAGCAGTGCACTAGCGGGGGGGAGCACAGATACGCAGTATTTT
>TRBV9|TRBD1|TRBJ1-3|-
CASSRTGAVSGNTIYF
TGTGCCAGCAGCAGGACAGGGGCCGTCTCTGGAAACACCATATATTTT
>TRBV2|TRBD1|TRBJ2-7|few
CARAPAGGTRGEQYF
TGTGCCAGAGCACCCGCAGGGGGTACTAGGGGTGAGCAGTACTTC
>TRBV25-1|-|TRBJ1-2|-
CASSEGLGYTF
TGTGCCAGCTCCGAGGGTCTTGGCTACACCTTC
>TRBV12-5|-|TRBJ1-1|few
CASGRGGNWMNTEAFF
TGTGCTAGTGGTCGAGGCGGCAATTGGATGAACACTGAAGCTTTCTTT
>TRBV7-2|TRBD1|TRBJ2-7|-
CASSLGTGVLYEQYF
TGTGCCAGCAGCTTAGGGACAGGGGTGTTATACGAGCAGTACTTC
>TRBV5-6|-|TRBJ1-2|-
CASSPLFPTGYGYTF
TGTGCCAGCAGCCCTTTATTCCCCACGGGCTATGGCTACACCTTC
>TRBV2|TRBD1|TRBJ2-7|-
CASSPTGAYEQYF
TGTGCCAGCAGTCCCACAGGGGCCTACGAGCAGTACTTC
>TRBV6-1|TRBD1|TRBJ1-4|few
CASSEALRGQGREKLFF
TGTGCCAGCAGTGAAGCGCTTCGGGGACAGGGGAGGGAAAAACTGTTTTTT
>TRBV7-2|TRBD1|TRBJ2-3|once
CASSSVGQITDTQYF
TGTGCCAGCAGCTCAGTGGGACAGATCACAGATACGCAGTATTTT
>TRBV18|TRBD2|TRBJ2-1|-
CASSPGTSGFSSYNEQFF
TGTGCCAGCTCACCTGGGACTAGCGGGTTTAGCTCCTACAATGAGCAGTTCTTC
>TRBV30|-|TRBJ1-5|-
CAWSHRALYQPQHF
TGTGCCTGGAGTCACAGGGCCCTTTACCAGCCCCAGCATTTT
>TRBV6-4|-|TRBJ2-5|-
CASRGGRETQYF
TGTGCCAGCAGGGGGGGTAGAGAGACCCAGTACTTC
>TRBV6-5|TRBD1|TRBJ1-6|-
CASRETGTYNSPLHF
TGTGCCAGCAGGGAGACAGGGACCTATAATTCACCCCTCCACTTT
>TRBV4-3|TRBD2|TRBJ2-7|-
CASSQNWGEGYEQYF
TGCGCCAGCAGCCAGAACTGGGGGGAGGGTTACGAGCAGTACTTC
>TRBV7-2|-|TRBJ2-7|-
CASSLYHQTYEQYF
TGTGCCAGCAGCTTATACCACCAGACCTACGAGCAGTACTTC
>TRBV3-1/TRBV3-2|-|TRBJ2-5|medium-sized
CASSPFGRGSQETQYF
TGTGCCAGCAGCCCCTTCGGACGGGGGTCCCAAGAGACCCAGTACTTC
>TRBV7-3|TRBD2|TRBJ2-5|-
CASSPSGGRETQYF
TGTGCCAGCAGTCCTAGCGGCGGACGGGAGACCCAGTACTTC
>TRBV9|TRBD1|TRBJ2-2|-
CASSVPRDSPGTPGELFF
TGTGCCAGCAGCGTTCCTCGGGACAGCCCGGGAACCCCCGGGGAGCTGTTTTTT
>TRBV1|-|TRBJ2-7|-
CTSSQELRGPSYEQYF
TGCACCAGCAGCCAAGAACTGCGGGGGCCCTCCTACGAGCAGTACTTC
>TRBV19|-|TRBJ1-5|-
CASMVGGVYQPQHF
TGTGCCAGTATGGTAGGAGGTGTCTATCAGCCCCAGCATTTT
>TRBV18|-|TRBJ2-5|-
CASSRGGQGTQYF
TGTGCCAGCTCACGTGGGGGCCAAGGGACCCAGTACTTC
>TRBV7-2|-|TRBJ1-2|-
CASSLAGDSYLYGYTF
TGTGCCAGCAGCTTAGCGGGTGACAGCTATCTCTATGGCTACACCTTC
>TRBV14|TRBD1|TRBJ1-2|-
CASSSDRGYGYTF
TGTGCCAGCAGCTCCGACAGGGGCTATGGCTACACCTTC
>TRBV10-1|TRBD1|TRBJ2-7|-
CASSDWGTGTEEQYF
TGCGCCAGCAGTGACTGGGGGACAGGGACGGAAGAGCAGTACTTC
>TRBV13|TRBD1|TRBJ1-1|-
CASSSTGMNTEAFF
TGTGCCAGCAGCTCGACAGGGATGAACACTGAAGCTTTCTTT